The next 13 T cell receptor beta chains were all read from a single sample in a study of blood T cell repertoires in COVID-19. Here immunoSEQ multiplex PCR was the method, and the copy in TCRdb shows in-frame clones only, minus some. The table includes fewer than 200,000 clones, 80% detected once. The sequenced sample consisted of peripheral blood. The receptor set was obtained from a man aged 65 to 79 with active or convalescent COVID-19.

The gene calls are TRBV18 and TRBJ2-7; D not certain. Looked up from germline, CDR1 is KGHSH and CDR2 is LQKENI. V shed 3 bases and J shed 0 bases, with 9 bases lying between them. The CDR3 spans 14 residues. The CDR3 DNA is TGTGCCAGCTCACCGGCGGAAAGCTCCTACGAGCAGTACTTC. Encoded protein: CASSPAESSYEQYF.

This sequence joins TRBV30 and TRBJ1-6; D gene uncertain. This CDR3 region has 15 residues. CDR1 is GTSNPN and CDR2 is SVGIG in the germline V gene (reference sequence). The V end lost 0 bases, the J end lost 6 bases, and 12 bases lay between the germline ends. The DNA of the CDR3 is TGTGCCTGGAGTGTAAGTCGAGCGGGTAATTCACCCCTCCACTTT. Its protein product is CAWSVSRAGNSPLHF. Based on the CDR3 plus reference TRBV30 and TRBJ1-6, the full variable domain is SQTIHQWPATLVQPVGSPLSLECTVEGTSNPNLYWYRQAAGRGLQLLFYSVGIGQISSEVPQNLSASRPQDRQFILSSKKLLLSDSGFYLCAWSVSRAGNSPLHFGNGTRLTVT.

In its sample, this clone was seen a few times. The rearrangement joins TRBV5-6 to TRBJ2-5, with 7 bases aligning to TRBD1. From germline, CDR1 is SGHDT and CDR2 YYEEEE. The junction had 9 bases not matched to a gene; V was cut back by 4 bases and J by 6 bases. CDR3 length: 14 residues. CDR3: CASSPEKQGQTQYF. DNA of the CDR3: TGTGCCAGCAGCCCCGAAAAACAGGGGCAGACCCAGTACTTC.

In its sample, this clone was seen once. As DNA, the CDR3 is TGCGCCAGCAGCCTGCTCGGGGAGGGGAACACTGAAGCTTTCTTT. This codes for CASSLLGEGNTEAFF. The chain couples TRBV5-1 to TRBJ1-1; no reliable D call. The CDR3 consists of 15 residues. V was clipped by 4 bases and J by 1 base, with 14 bases between them. CDR1 and CDR2 (germline): SGHRS, YFSETQ.

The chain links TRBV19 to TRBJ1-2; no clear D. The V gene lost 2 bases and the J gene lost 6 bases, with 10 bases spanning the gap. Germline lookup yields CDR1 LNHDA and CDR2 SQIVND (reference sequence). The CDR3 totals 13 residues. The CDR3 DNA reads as TGTGCCAGTAGTATAAACGAGGTGCATGGCTACACCTTC. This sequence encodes CASSINEVHGYTF.

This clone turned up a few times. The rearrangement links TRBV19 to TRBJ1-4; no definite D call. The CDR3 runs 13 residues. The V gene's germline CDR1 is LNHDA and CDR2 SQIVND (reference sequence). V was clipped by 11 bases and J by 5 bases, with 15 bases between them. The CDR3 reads CAPKHSDNEKLFF. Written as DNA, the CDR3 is TGTGCCCCTAAACACAGTGACAATGAAAAACTGTTTTTT.

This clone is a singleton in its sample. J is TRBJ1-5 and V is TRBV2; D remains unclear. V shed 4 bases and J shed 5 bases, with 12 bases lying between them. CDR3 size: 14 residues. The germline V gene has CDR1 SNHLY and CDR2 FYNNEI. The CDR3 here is CASSVEGSHQPQHF. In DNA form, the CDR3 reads TGTGCCAGCAGTGTAGAGGGCTCGCATCAGCCCCAGCATTTT.

CDR3 nucleotide sequence: TGTGCCAGCAGCTTGGCGCCGGACAGAAAAGAGACCCAGTACTTC. It codes for CASSLAPDRKETQYF. The rearrangement uses TRBV7-9 and TRBJ2-5; possible D gene TRBD1, 6 bases. The CDR3 consists of 15 residues. The V end was cut by 3 bases, the J end by 3 bases, with 14 bases between. The V gene's germline CDR1 is SEHNR and CDR2 FQNEAQ (reference sequence).

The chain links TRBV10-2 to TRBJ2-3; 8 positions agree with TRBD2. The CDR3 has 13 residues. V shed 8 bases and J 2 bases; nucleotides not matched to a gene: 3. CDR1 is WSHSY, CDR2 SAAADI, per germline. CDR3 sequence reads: CASRGGYTDTQYF. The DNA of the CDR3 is TGCGCCAGCCGGGGGGGATACACAGATACGCAGTATTTT.

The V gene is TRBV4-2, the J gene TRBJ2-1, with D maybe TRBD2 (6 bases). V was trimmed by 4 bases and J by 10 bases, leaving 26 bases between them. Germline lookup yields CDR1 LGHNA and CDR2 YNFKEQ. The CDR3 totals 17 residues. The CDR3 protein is CASSPRRGPKDFWEQFF. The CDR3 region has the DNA TGTGCCAGCAGCCCAAGGCGGGGACCCAAAGATTTTTGGGAGCAGTTCTTC.

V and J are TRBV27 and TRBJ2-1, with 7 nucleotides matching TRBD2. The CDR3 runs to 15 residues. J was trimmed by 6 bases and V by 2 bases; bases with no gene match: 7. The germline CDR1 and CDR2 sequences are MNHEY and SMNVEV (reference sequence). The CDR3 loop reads CASSLGPGLFNEQFF. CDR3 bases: TGTGCCAGCAGTTTAGGACCGGGACTATTCAATGAGCAGTTCTTC.

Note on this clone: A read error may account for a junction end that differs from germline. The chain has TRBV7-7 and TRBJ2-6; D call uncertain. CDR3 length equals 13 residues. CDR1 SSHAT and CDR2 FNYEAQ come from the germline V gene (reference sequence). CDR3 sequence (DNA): TGTGCTAGCAAGCCGTCTGGGGCCAACGTCCTGACTTTC. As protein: CASKPSGANVLTF.

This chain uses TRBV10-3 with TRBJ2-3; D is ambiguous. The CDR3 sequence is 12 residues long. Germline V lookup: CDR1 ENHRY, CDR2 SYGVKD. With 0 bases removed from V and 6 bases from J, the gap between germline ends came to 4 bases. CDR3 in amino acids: CAISESEDTQYF. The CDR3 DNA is TGTGCCATCAGTGAGTCTGAGGATACGCAGTATTTT.